This section outlines one TCR beta chain sequence together with its context. The germline CDR1 and CDR2 sequences are SEHNR and FQNEAQ (reference sequence). This CDR3 has 11 residues. The data originate from a study of blood T cell repertoires in COVID-19. Study at large: Collection of acute and convalescent COVID-19 samples took place in the United States, Italy and Spain. The analysed material was cDNA or gDNA that came from T cells, B-cell-depleted T cells, or PBMCs.

Authors' methods: Reference gene primer amplification gave estimated nucleated cell counts. Libraries were prepared by immunoSEQ multiplex PCR; TCRdb keeps only in-frame clonotypes and omits some of them. V, J and clone size derive from that table, while D and trimming were established from the DNA sequence. The sample lists around 120,000 clones, 88% occurring once. The source of this sequence is a woman between 45 and 60 years old with active or convalescent COVID-19. Sequenced sample: peripheral blood. The chain is built from TRBV7-9 and TRBJ2-5; weak D call: TRBD2 (5 bases). The chain's CDR3 is CPPGFQETQYF. The CDR3 nucleotides read TGTCCCCCGGGGTTCCAAGAGACCCAGTACTTC. The full variable domain, in which reference TRBV7-9 and TRBJ2-5 provide the parts outside the CDR3, is DTGVSQNPRHKITKRGQNVTFRCDPISEHNRLYWYRQTLGQGPEFLTYFQNEAQLEKSRLLSDRFSAERPKGSFSTLEIQRTEQGDSAMYLCPPGFQETQYFGPGTRLLVL.